Listed below are T cell receptor beta chains from one sample, sequenced in a study of CD8 T cells in Susac syndrome. One entry per CDR3 protein results from TCRdb running MiXCR on the immunoSEQ multiplex PCR reads. Of 250,000 to 300,000 distinct CDR3 sequences listed, over 75% are singletons. The specimen was CD8+ T cells from PBMCs. The receptors here all came from a human donor with multiple sclerosis. Each CDR3 is given with its conserved first and last residue. Fields, in order: D gene, J gene, V gene, clone size, CDR3 DNA, CDR3 protein. A D gene is named only where the DNA matches it firmly. Size is omitted from some rows. Given values are once, few, many or a class for expanded clones.

D: NA; J: TRBJ1-2; V: TRBV7-8; size: NA; DNA: TGTGCCAGCAGCTTAGAGGCTGGAGGGTTTGGCTATGGCTACACCTTC; CDR3: CASSLEAGGFGYGYTF
D: NA; J: TRBJ2-2; V: TRBV6-2/TRBV6-3; size: NA; DNA: TGTGCCAGCAGTTACTGGGGCAGCACCGGGGAGCTGTTTTTT; CDR3: CASSYWGSTGELFF
D: NA; J: TRBJ2-1; V: TRBV18; size: NA; DNA: TGTGCCAGCTCACCACCTGCGGGACCCTACAATGAGCAGTTCTTC; CDR3: CASSPPAGPYNEQFF
D: TRBD2; J: TRBJ2-1; V: TRBV4-3; size: NA; DNA: TGCGCCAGCAGCCGTGGACTAGATTCCTACAATGAGCAGTTCTTC; CDR3: CASSRGLDSYNEQFF
D: TRBD1; J: TRBJ2-5; V: TRBV9; size: NA; DNA: TGTGCCAGCAGCGTTACAGGGGACAAAGAGACCCAGTACTTC; CDR3: CASSVTGDKETQYF
D: NA; J: TRBJ1-1; V: TRBV9; size: NA; DNA: TGTGCCAGCAGCGTAGAACAGGGAAGTGCTGAAGCTTTCTTT; CDR3: CASSVEQGSAEAFF
D: NA; J: TRBJ1-5; V: TRBV28; size: NA; DNA: TGTGCCAGCAGTCTTAACACGGATAGCAATCAGCCCCAGCATTTT; CDR3: CASSLNTDSNQPQHF
D: NA; J: TRBJ2-7; V: TRBV4-3; size: NA; DNA: TGCGCCAGCAGCCAATACCGGGAACCCTCCTACGAGCAGTACTTC; CDR3: CASSQYREPSYEQYF
D: NA; J: TRBJ1-2; V: TRBV19; size: NA; DNA: TGTGCCAGTAGTATTCTCCGGGGGTTGCGTGGCTACACCTTC; CDR3: CASSILRGLRGYTF
D: NA; J: TRBJ2-2; V: TRBV28; size: NA; DNA: TGTGCCAGCAGTCCCCAATACTCAGGTGGCGCGAACACCGGGGAGCTGTTTTTT; CDR3: CASSPQYSGGANTGELFF
D: TRBD1; J: TRBJ2-5; V: TRBV7-2; size: NA; DNA: TGTGCCAGCAGCCCAATTACAGGGGGCGGGGAGACCCAGTACTTC; CDR3: CASSPITGGGETQYF
D: TRBD2; J: TRBJ2-7; V: TRBV4-3; size: NA; DNA: TGCGCCAGCAGCCAAGGACTAGCGGGACGATACGAGCAGTACTTC; CDR3: CASSQGLAGRYEQYF
D: TRBD2; J: TRBJ2-2; V: TRBV28; size: NA; DNA: TGTGCCAGCAGTTTTTCTGTACTAGCGGGAGTAAAGAACACCGGGGAGCTGTTTTTT; CDR3: CASSFSVLAGVKNTGELFF
D: TRBD2; J: TRBJ2-1; V: TRBV7-2; size: few; DNA: TGTGCCAGCAGCTTCTTAGCGGGAGCTTACAATGAGCAGTTCTTC; CDR3: CASSFLAGAYNEQFF
D: NA; J: TRBJ2-7; V: TRBV6-2/TRBV6-3; size: NA; DNA: TGTGCCAGCAGCTATTCTAGCGAGGGAGGCCCCTACGAGCAGTACTTC; CDR3: CASSYSSEGGPYEQYF
D: TRBD1; J: TRBJ2-3; V: TRBV11-2; size: NA; DNA: TGTGCCAGCAGCTTAACCGGGACAGGGTCCCCAGATACGCAGTATTTT; CDR3: CASSLTGTGSPDTQYF
D: TRBD1; J: TRBJ1-2; V: TRBV11-2; size: NA; DNA: TGTGCCAGCAGCGAAGACAGGGGTATCGCTTACGGTGGTAATGGCTACACCTTC; CDR3: CASSEDRGIAYGGNGYTF
D: TRBD2; J: TRBJ2-3; V: TRBV7-6; size: NA; DNA: TGTGCCAGCAGCTTAGTTGTGACTAGCGGTGCTGGAGGGGCCACAGATACGCAGTATTTT; CDR3: CASSLVVTSGAGGATDTQYF
D: NA; J: TRBJ1-3; V: TRBV28; size: once; DNA: TGTGCCAGCAGTTTTGGAGGCCCTTTCTCTGGAAACACCATATATTTT; CDR3: CASSFGGPFSGNTIYF
D: NA; J: TRBJ2-7; V: TRBV12-3/TRBV12-4; size: NA; DNA: TGTGCCAGCAGTTTAGGTAGAGGTCCTAGCTCCTACGAGCAGTACTTC; CDR3: CASSLGRGPSSYEQYF
D: NA; J: TRBJ1-5; V: TRBV5-6; size: NA; DNA: TGTGCCAGCAGCCAGGCCGACAGTAGCAATCAGCCCCAGCATTTT; CDR3: CASSQADSSNQPQHF
D: TRBD2; J: TRBJ2-7; V: TRBV6-1; size: few; DNA: TGTGCCAGCAGTGGATCTAGCGGGAGCTACGAGCAGTACTTC; CDR3: CASSGSSGSYEQYF
D: NA; J: TRBJ1-1; V: TRBV28; size: NA; DNA: TGTGCCAGCAGTCCCGAATGGGCCAACACTGAAGCTTTCTTT; CDR3: CASSPEWANTEAFF
D: TRBD2; J: TRBJ2-7; V: TRBV19; size: NA; DNA: TGTGCCAGTAAACTCCTAGCGGGAGGGCGGAGCGAGCAGTACTTC; CDR3: CASKLLAGGRSEQYF
D: TRBD2; J: TRBJ2-2; V: TRBV29-1; size: NA; DNA: TGCAGCGTCACTATCGGACTAGCGGGAGGCTGGGACACCGGGGAGCTGTTTTTT; CDR3: CSVTIGLAGGWDTGELFF
D: NA; J: TRBJ1-1; V: TRBV6-1; size: few; DNA: TGTGCCAGCCTTGACGGGTTCAACACTGAAGCTTTCTTT; CDR3: CASLDGFNTEAFF
D: TRBD1; J: TRBJ2-6; V: TRBV28; size: NA; DNA: TGTGCCAGCAGGGCCTACAGGGGGCTTGGGGCCAACGTCCTGACTTTC; CDR3: CASRAYRGLGANVLTF
D: TRBD2; J: TRBJ2-1; V: TRBV3-1; size: NA; DNA: TGTGCCAGCAGCCAAGGGTATTTGGGGTCGAGCGGGGCCAGACTCAATGAGCAGTTCTTC; CDR3: CASSQGYLGSSGARLNEQFF
D: NA; J: TRBJ2-4; V: TRBV27; size: NA; DNA: TGTGCCAGCAGCTCCACGGGCATTCAGTACTTC; CDR3: CASSSTGIQYF